This T cell receptor beta chain was identified in a study of cytomegalovirus exposure and HLA in healthy donors listed by TCRdb under 2017. With respect to the entire study: According to an earlier analysis of 587 of the donors, 150 million to 200 million T cells yielded some 110 million unique TCR beta sequences and more than 250 Gb of sequence data. An early release that covered more than 550 HLA-typed donors contained about 300 gigabases of sequencing data and some 87 million unique TCR sequences. Of the approximately 400 genotyped donors, about 80% fell in the genetic ancestry cluster associated with self-reported Caucasian donors. The study aimed to test whether cataloging public T cell receptors could reveal signatures of past pathogen exposure. The T cell repertoires of roughly 660 subjects were profiled by immunosequencing and related to cytomegalovirus serostatus. Along with the roughly 710-subject first cohort, a separate validation cohort of over 90 different subjects was used. To predict cytomegalovirus infection status, the study combined high-throughput TCR immunosequencing, statistical association of individual TCRs with disease status, and machine learning. A later analysis re-analyzed previously published TCR beta repertoires from roughly 690 donors and added high-resolution HLA genotyping to study TCR occurrence patterns. Rather than using new phenotypic data, the later analysis identified candidate immune exposures from TCR beta sequences and from how often those sequences occurred across donors. An earlier analysis of fewer than 700 of the donors applied high-throughput TCR beta sequencing to assess whether each TCR beta V gene segment acted as functional or pseudogenic. Alongside the repertoire data, information on donor age, sex, ethnicity and CMV serostatus was compiled. Genome-wide SNP genotypes for about 65% of the 666 donors were used in a later genetic analysis, which treated that subset as a discovery cohort. Every repertoire in the discovery cohort had been generated on one and the same sequencing platform. HLA typing included class I and class II loci at four-digit resolution. The number of typed donors differed by locus: about 620-640 for A, B, C, DRB1 and DQB1; 522 for DQA1; around 580 for DPA1; and about 470 for DPB1. Roughly 5 DR-DQ haplotypes were handled as single units for association and clustering because linkage in the cohort was strong. Across 398 genotyped donors of the cohort, an average of about 200,000 unique TCR beta nucleotide sequences per donor were sequenced, and around 19% of those sequences were non-productive. The full study reports these points: In a later analysis, TCR association rates were found to vary across HLA loci, with the most associated TCRs seen for DRB1 alleles and the fewest for HLA-C alleles. Most TCR sequences were seen in very few donors, while some public TCRs were found in many individuals. A cluster of highly shared sequence variants was judged likely to represent a technical artifact of the sequencing pipeline. Compared with the 666-donor mean, donors in an Asian-associated ancestry cluster had fewer N-insertions in productive TCRs, according to a later genetic analysis. Specific HLA alleles were associated with 15,000 to 20,000 TCR beta sequences at a false discovery rate of 0.05 in a later analysis. Immune exposure information for the cohort was limited to CMV serostatus. Because counts were too low, roughly 16 rarely observed V segments, including chromosome 9 orphons, were excluded from the earlier analysis of 587 of the donors. Because the 87-base-pair reads could not distinguish some IMGT-functional V segments, including TRBV6-2 and TRBV6-3, those segments were excluded. It was suggested by the authors that the approach could potentially be generalized to other disease states and immunological phenotypes. In a later analysis, several top co-occurrence clusters were reported to appear linked to parvovirus B19, influenza, CMV and Epstein-Barr virus. Compared with equally common non-associated chains, HLA-associated TCR beta chains in a later analysis were more clonally expanded and had lower generation probabilities. In a later analysis, most CMV-associated TCR beta chains were found to appear HLA-restricted, with HLA associations seemingly driven largely by CMV exposure. Only TCR beta chains were sequenced in this cohort, and the absence of alpha or paired-chain data limited detectable features. The study listed 150 to 200 TCR beta chains as associated with cytomegalovirus. A few of the identified cytomegalovirus-associated TCR beta chains were confirmed in vitro to be specific for cytomegalovirus antigens. Linkage disequilibrium might explain the correlated functional status among segregating V segments, but an unknown experimental factor could not be excluded. Cytomegalovirus status was reported to be diagnosed by the classifier with high specificity and sensitivity in both the original and validation cohorts. In an earlier analysis of more than 500 of the donors, most TCR beta V segments appeared in productive rearrangements about 87% or about 30% of the time, broadly matching IMGT annotations. A later genetic analysis associated a missense DCLRE1C variant with V-gene and J-gene trimming of TCR beta chains, and an independent cohort replicated the association. Roughly uniform sequencing depth across donors was assumed in presence/absence analyses, although this assumption may not hold. When HLA alleles, especially DR and DQ, strongly co-occurred, attributing TCR associations to individual alleles was difficult. A further reported finding was that TCR beta sequences accurately predicted the HLA-A and HLA-B alleles for most subjects in the first cohort. Because HLA typing was missing for some donors at each locus, association tests included only the typed subset.

This clone was detected only once. Its antigen is currently not known. Per-base qualities were not stored, and no clone one base away is much larger. The protocol used for the library was the immunoSEQ multiplex PCR assay. For the multiplex PCR, a mixture combining 60 forward primers for TCR Vbeta segments and 13 reverse primers for TCR Jbeta segments was used. A multiplex PCR assay on genomic DNA amplified the CDR3 region of rearranged TCR beta genes. On the Illumina HiSeq System, the amplified TCR beta libraries were sequenced as 87-base-pair reads. The original methods were these. Across the roughly 640 repertoires, a later analysis counted tens of millions of unique TCR beta chains, approximately 10 million of which were shared by at least two donors. To remove PCR and sequencing errors, raw reads were error-corrected and collapsed into unique sequences using a nearest-neighbor algorithm that merged closely related sequences. V, D and J gene segments were assigned by aligning CDR3 sequences to IMGT reference sequences. For a sequence to be retained, a match of at least six nucleotides to both a V gene segment and a J gene segment was required. A rearrangement counted as productive if the CDR3 had no stop codons and remained in frame with V and J, and every other rearrangement counted as non-productive. Following IMGT convention, CDR3 was defined as the stretch from the second conserved V-encoded cysteine to the conserved J-encoded phenylalanine. In an earlier analysis of more than 550 of the donors, sequences lacking an unambiguous match to a single V gene segment were excluded. An earlier analysis of a few hundred of the donors classified V segments as functional when productive rearrangements were above 56.7% and as segregating when the standard deviation between donors was above 5%. A statistical classification framework was developed to diagnose cytomegalovirus status using the catalog of TCR beta chain sequences. In a later analysis, TCR nucleotide sequences were compared against IMGT/GENE-DB human TR gene sequences so that V and J genes could be assigned. A later analysis assigned CDR3 sequences and most-parsimonious VDJ recombination scenarios with the TCRdist pipeline. In a later analysis, each TCR beta chain was defined by its CDR3 amino acid sequence together with its V-gene family, and reads lacking a unique V-gene family were excluded. A later analysis removed 592 highly shared, low-generation-probability nucleotide sequences to deal with suspected cross-contamination and a sequencing artifact. For each public chain, a later analysis derived a clonal expansion index from normalized ranks of inferred template counts within each repertoire. In a later analysis, generation probabilities were computed with a VDJ recombination model fitted to out-of-frame rearrangements, and the resulting probabilities were checked against IGoR. In a later analysis, hypergeometric tests were used to score TCR-TCR, TCR-HLA and TCR-CMV co-occurrence, with a repertoire-size bias correction applied to TCR pairs. False discovery rates were estimated in a later analysis by permuting HLA or CMV assignments 20 times. In a later analysis, co-occurring TCRs were grouped using DBSCAN, with TCRdist sequence similarity added in when clustering inside HLA-allele-positive subsets. For co-occurrence clustering, repertoires with fewer than 30,000 or more than 120,000 public chains were excluded, along with 5 or 6 repertoires with anomalous nucleotide sharing. As stored in TCRdb, this immuneACCESS dataset retains in-frame rearrangements with V and J assigned. A fraction of the clones does not appear; measured against another copy, unresolved V genes explain less than half of the discrepancy, and the remainder lacks a known reason. V, J and clone size are taken as reported in that table, and D and trimming were inferred from the DNA itself. Recorded for this sample are 150,000 to 200,000 clones; roughly 80% of them occurred a single time. Around 1.7% of the sample rests with the top ten.

In total, 500 to 700 healthy bone marrow donors made up the cohort. All cohort members were sampled while nominally healthy, although unrecorded immune exposures were likely present. The donor tested CMV seronegative, placing the donor among the 300 to 450 seronegative members of the cohort. A peripheral blood sample was provided by each donor, and peripheral blood mononuclear cells were used for TCR beta sequencing. The Qiagen DNeasy Blood Extraction Kit was used to extract genomic DNA from the blood cell samples. V sheds 4 bases and J sheds 0 bases, leaving 13 bases between their ends. Looking up the germline V gene yields CDR1 SGHDT and CDR2 YYEEEE. Its CDR3 holds 15 amino acids, cysteine through phenylalanine. The retained sequence is limited to the CDR3, 45 bases, with the frame set at the first base.

The chain was built from TRBV5-6 and TRBJ1-1; a tentative D match to TRBD1 spans 6 bases. Sequencing was performed on PBMCs. The clonotype originates from a woman younger than 35 in good health and CMV-seronegative. The CDR3 reads as follows: CASSPGHSMNTEAFF. The DNA is as follows: TGTGCCAGCAGCCCGGGACACAGCATGAACACTGAAGCTTTCTTT.